The following is a T cell receptor beta chain sequence with its context. The antigen remains unidentified. This specimen belongs to a study of shared clonotypes between healthy human individuals. Study-level findings and limits: Shared clonotypes across all four donors exceeded non-shared ones in generation probability.

Per the original data handling: Filtering differed since immunoSEQ provided only junctions, with no quality scores. Clones were read by immunoSEQ multiplex PCR, and TCRdb kept only the in-frame ones, dropping some. For V, J and clone size, that table is used; D and trimming come from the DNA. The repertoire holds some 1 million clones, with about three quarters as singletons. Germline V gene data show CDR1 as SEHNR and CDR2 as FQNEAQ (reference sequence). CDR3 length equals 13 residues. Trimming left V 2 bases short and J 5 bases short, with 9 bases between. The V and J genes are TRBV7-9 and TRBJ2-5, with TRBD2 as a possible D gene (5 bases). Material: memory CD4+ T cells sorted from blood. Described subset: CD45RA-negative fraction. The receptor's source is a man between 18 and 29 years old in good health. CDR3 residues: CASSLSGGETQYF. In DNA form, the CDR3 reads TGTGCCAGCAGCTTATCGGGCGGGGAGACCCAGTACTTC. The variable domain in full, completed from reference TRBV7-9 and TRBJ2-5, reads DTGVSQNPRHKITKRGQNVTFRCDPISEHNRLYWYRQTLGQGPEFLTYFQNEAQLEKSRLLSDRFSAERPKGSFSTLEIQRTEQGDSAMYLCASSLSGGETQYFGPGTRLLVL.